This TCR beta chain is from a study of control samples from healthy donors and cancer patients. Clones were read by immunoSEQ multiplex PCR, and TCRdb kept only the in-frame ones, dropping some. The sample yields approximately 110,000 clones, approximately 89% seen once. The source is a woman aged 18-35 years in good health. Sequencing was performed on blood.

CDR3 protein: CASSVFDSDGYEQYF. The CDR3 region has the DNA TGTGCCAGCAGTGTCTTTGACTCGGACGGCTACGAGCAGTACTTC. The V call is TRBV2, the J call TRBJ2-7, with D unclear. This CDR3 spans 15 amino acids. Germline assignment: CDR1 SNHLY and CDR2 FYNNEI. The V end lost 4 bases, the J end lost 3 bases, and 16 bases lay between the germline ends.